One and the same sample provided the 16 T cell receptor beta chains below, sequenced in a study of post-analysis software for immune sequencing data (dated by TCRdb to the mid-2010s). The time point label for this specimen denotes: second blood draw from one MS patient after hematopoietic stem cell transplantation. Library prep was done by PCR. Sequenced on an Illumina HiSeq 2500. To reduce PCR and sequencing biases, unique molecular identifiers were incorporated into the TCR beta cDNA libraries. Starting from the raw public reads, TCRdb applied fastp trimming at Q25, assembled clones with MiXCR and retained in-frame beta chains. Every CDR3 protein is listed once, alongside the most common genes and DNA of its rows. The sample table lists under 200,000 distinct CDR3 sequences, around 36% of them with a count of one. The biggest ten clones account for approximately 30% of the sample. The material sequenced was blood, taken after autologous hematopoietic stem cell transplantation. These receptors were collected from a girl between 10 and 17 years old with multiple sclerosis. Donor details come from another sample of the same person, matched by shared clones.

Worth noting for this clonotype: Compared with germline, one end of the junction differs, possibly owing to a read error. The V call is TRBV4-3, the J call TRBJ2-1; D call uncertain. The V gene's germline CDR1 is LGHNA and CDR2 YSLEER. The CDR3 consists of 15 residues. As DNA, the CDR3 is TGCGCCGGCAGCCAAGAAACACAGTTCGACAATGAGCAGTTCTTC. Its translation is CAGSQETQFDNEQFF.

The V call is TRBV12-3 or TRBV12-4, the J call TRBJ2-7; D uncertain. The CDR3 has 14 amino acids. Trimming left V 6 bases short and J 0 bases short, with 12 bases between. CDR3 region: CASSPIWSSYEQYF. For the CDR3, the DNA is TGTGCCAGCAGCCCGATTTGGTCCTCCTACGAGCAGTACTTC.

This clonotype occurred a few times. V usage is TRBV7-6 and J usage is TRBJ2-1; 16 bases map to TRBD2. Germline assignment: CDR1 SGHVS and CDR2 FNYEAQ. The CDR3 has 20 amino acids. Trimming at V came to 2 bases and at J to 4 bases, leaving 11 bases not matched to a gene. CDR3 sequence reads: CASSLPAGTSGRAIYNEQFF. The CDR3 DNA is TGTGCCAGCAGCTTACCCGCTGGGACTAGCGGGAGGGCTATATACAATGAGCAGTTCTTC.

The chain links TRBV7-9 to TRBJ2-7; D is ambiguous. Between the trimmed V and J ends, which lost 6 bases and 3 bases, there was a span of 15 bases. The CDR3 extends over 14 amino acids. Looked up from germline, CDR1 is SEHNR and CDR2 is FQNEAQ (reference sequence). CDR3 loop: CASRSSGYGYEQYF. CDR3 nucleotide sequence: TGTGCCAGCAGATCGTCGGGCTATGGCTACGAGCAGTACTTC.

This clonotype was found many times. The CDR3 DNA sequence: TGTGCCACCAGGAAAGCGGCCCGAGCGGGGGAGCAGTACTTC. It codes for CATRKAARAGEQYF. The chain is built from TRBV15 and TRBJ2-7, with 7 bases lining up with TRBD2. The CDR3 is made up of 14 amino acids. V shed 6 bases, J shed 7 bases, and the junction held 12 bases outside the gene matches. The germline V gene has CDR1 LNHNV and CDR2 YYDKDF (reference sequence).

The chain couples TRBV6-2 or TRBV6-3 to TRBJ2-1, with 8 bases that match TRBD1. The CDR3 loop spans 15 amino acids. From germline, CDR1 is MNHEY and CDR2 SVGEGT. With V trimmed by 0 bases and J by 6 bases, 4 bases remained unmatched. CDR3 DNA: TGTGCCAGCAGTTACTCCGGGACAGGTTCCAATGAGCAGTTCTTC. Its protein product is CASSYSGTGSNEQFF.

The genes are TRBV4-1 and TRBJ1-2, with D hard to call. This CDR3 region has 15 residues. Germline V gives CDR1 MGHRA, CDR2 YSYEKL. Trimming left V 1 base short and J 0 bases short, with 9 bases between. The CDR3 nucleotides are TGCGCCAGCAGCCAAGTAATCGGAGCTAACTATGGCTACACCTTC. Protein sequence: CASSQVIGANYGYTF.

V usage is TRBV7-9 and J usage is TRBJ2-1; D tentatively reads TRBD1 or TRBD2 (6 bases each). The V end lost 4 bases, the J end lost 8 bases, and 21 bases lay between the germline ends. Germline CDR1 and CDR2: SEHNR and FQNEAQ (reference sequence). The CDR3 runs to 16 residues. CDR3 nucleotides: TGTGCCAGCAGCTCAGGGGCCTACGGGAGCGGCCATGAGCAGTTCTTC. Translation gives CASSSGAYGSGHEQFF.

This clonotype was seen ten or more times. The V and J genes are TRBV7-6 and TRBJ2-4, with D unclear. Germline CDR1 reads SGHVS; CDR2 reads FNYEAQ. This CDR3 region has 13 residues. V gave up 3 bases and J gave up 6 bases, with 9 bases separating them. The CDR3 sequence is CASSFSRSNIQYF. CDR3 sequence (DNA): TGTGCCAGCAGCTTCTCACGGTCAAACATTCAGTACTTC. The full variable domain, completed using reference TRBV7-6 and TRBJ2-4, is GAGVSQSPRYKVTKRGQDVALRCDPISGHVSLYWYRQALGQGPEFLTYFNYEAQQDKSGLPNDRFSAERPEGSISTLTIQRTEQRDSAMYRCASSFSRSNIQYFGAGTRLSVL.

Ten or more counts support this clonotype. The V and J genes are TRBV5-1 and TRBJ2-7; 15 nucleotides match TRBD2. The length of the CDR3 is 16 residues. CDR1 is SGHRS and CDR2 is YFSETQ in the germline V gene. The V gene end was trimmed by 1 base and the J gene end by 8 bases; junction bases not matched to a gene: 7. The CDR3 bases are TGCGCCAGCAGCTTGAACCAAGGACTAGCGGGAGGGAAGCAGTACTTC. Its translation: CASSLNQGLAGGKQYF.

This clonotype was seen a few times. The V call is TRBV28, the J call TRBJ2-7; 10 bases fit TRBD1. This CDR3 spans 14 amino acids. Unmatched junction bases numbered 3, after V lost 4 bases and J lost 3 bases. Germline V gene sequence: CDR1 MDHEN, CDR2 SYDVKM. CDR3 residues: CASSSGTGDYEQYF. As DNA, the CDR3 is TGTGCCAGCAGTTCCGGGACAGGGGACTACGAGCAGTACTTC.

The chain carries TRBV30 and TRBJ1-1; tentative D call: TRBD1 (5 bases). The CDR3 spans 13 residues. The V gene lost 5 bases and the J gene lost 1 base, with 11 bases spanning the gap. The germline V gene encodes CDR1 GTSNPN and CDR2 SVGIG (reference sequence). CDR3 DNA sequence: TGTGCCTGGGTGGACACCCCGAACACTGAAGCTTTCTTT. It translates to CAWVDTPNTEAFF.

V usage is TRBV4-2 and J usage is TRBJ2-2; 10 bases match TRBD2. The CDR3 consists of 18 residues. Losses at the gene ends were 0 bases for V and 7 bases for J; bases not matched to a gene: 11. Germline loops: CDR1 LGHNA, CDR2 YNFKEQ. CDR3 DNA: TGTGCCAGCAGCCAAGACGGGCTCAGCGGGAGGGCGTTCGGGGAGCTGTTTTTT. Its protein product is CASSQDGLSGRAFGELFF.

In this sample, this clonotype turned up a few times. The V gene is TRBV15, the J gene TRBJ2-5; TRBD1 matches 7 bases. The J call may not be correct, given that the DNA end is closer to TRBJ2-7. Germline CDR1 reads LNHNV; CDR2 reads YYDKDF (reference sequence). CDR3 length equals 14 residues. The chain's CDR3 is CATSRGQGLYEQYF. The CDR3 DNA reads TGTGCCACCAGCAGAGGACAGGGCCTATACGAGCAGTACTTC.

In this sample, this clonotype turned up a few times. The rearrangement links TRBV29-1 to TRBJ2-3; 11 bases line up with TRBD2. Looked up from germline, CDR1 is SQVTM and CDR2 is ANQGSEA. This CDR3 comprises 14 residues. V shed 6 bases, J shed 1 base, and the junction held 3 bases outside the gene matches. CDR3 in amino acids: CSVSGLAGTDTQYF. In DNA, the CDR3 is TGCAGCGTCTCGGGACTAGCGGGCACAGATACGCAGTATTTT.

In regard to this clonotype: Germline and junction disagree at one end, which may indicate a read error. The chain carries TRBV7-3 and TRBJ2-3; the D gene is possibly TRBD2 (6 bases). Germline CDR1 reads SGHTA; CDR2 reads FQGTGA. The CDR3 consists of 13 residues. The DNA for the CDR3 is TGTGTCAGCAGCATCGGACTATCAGATACGCAGTATTTT. It is translated as CVSSIGLSDTQYF.